This TCR beta chain was recovered during a study of blood T cell repertoires in COVID-19 (dated by TCRdb to the early 2020s). The study in broad terms: Collaborator samples came from the United States, Italy and Spain and covered acute and convalescent phases of COVID-19. The prospective study material was composed of cDNA or gDNA derived from T cells, B-cell-depleted T cells, or PBMCs. A de-identified subject ID, COVID-19 status, age in years and sex were almost always included in the sample metadata. HLA class I and class II types, where available, came from metadata supplied by the sample provider rather than from assay-based typing. Samples were obtained from the ongoing ImmuneRACE study (first 160 participants) and from 1,000 to 1,500 subjects provided by 6 global collaborators. A freely available public database, intended as a resource for researchers studying the immune response to SARS-CoV-2, is where the repertoires were released. Subjects who had been exposed to COVID-19, were actively infected with it, or had recovered from it provided the deeply sampled blood TCRbeta repertoires that made up the dataset.

TCRbeta CDR3 regions were amplified from genomic DNA using the immunoSEQ Assay, a bias-controlled multiplex PCR. Processing in the source paper ran as follows. Within the assay, amplification of reference gene primers was used to estimate how many nucleated cells each sample contained. To quantify the absolute abundance of each unique TCRbeta CDR3 rearrangement, sequence reads were collapsed and filtered. Productive Simpson clonality was computed per sample as the square root of Simpson's diversity index over productive rearrangements. TCRdb obtained this table from immuneACCESS and retained in-frame rearrangements with V and J assigned. These tables miss some clones; where compared with another copy, unresolved V genes account for less than half of the shortfall, and the remainder is unexplained. V and J calls and clone size are given by that table; D and trimming were obtained from the DNA. For this sample there are about 190,000 clones; around 80% appear just once. Jointly, the top ten make up around an eighth of the sample.

Taken from the germline V gene (reference sequence), the CDR1 and CDR2 loops are LNHNV and YYDKDF. After removal of 5 bases from V and 11 bases from J, the junction retains 11 bases not matched to a gene. From cysteine to phenylalanine, the CDR3 is 15 amino acids long. The read is trimmed to its CDR3 DNA, 45 bases read in frame from base 1. Whole blood was collected in K2EDTA tubes by collaborating institutions according to the institutions' own protocols. For TCRbeta analysis, collaborator samples were shipped as frozen whole blood, as isolated PBMCs, or as DNA extracted from either sample type. Results and caveats for the whole study, not just this receptor: The amount of clinical and demographic metadata varied by source and participant and was provided uncurated.

Worth noting for this clone: Which antigen it targets is not known. Qualities for individual bases were not recorded, and no much larger clone is one base off.

Sequenced: peripheral blood. The receptor comes from a woman between 50 and 59 years old with acute or convalescent COVID-19. This chain joins TRBV15 to TRBJ2-2, and TRBD1 matches 10 of the central bases. The CDR3 corresponds to CATSSRDRGARELFF. In nucleotides, the sequence is TGTGCCACCAGCTCCCGGGACAGGGGAGCGAGAGAGCTGTTTTTT.